One and the same sample provided the 9 T cell receptor beta chains below, sequenced in a study of human T cells and chemical hapten exposure. The time point is: patch test 1, 2 weeks after DPC sensitization. Treatment noted: therapeutic diphenylcyclopropenone sensitization with weekly scalp DPC. TCRdb called the RACE reads again in MiXCR, with one record for every CDR3 protein. This sample has roughly 380,000 distinct CDR3 sequences, with about 4.8% found just once. The material was whole blood, obtained in connection with sensitization to the hapten diphenylcyclopropenone (DPC). The receptors were gathered from a woman aged 50 to 65 with alopecia areata. Some clones in this sample may be carry-over from other donors' samples.

At least ten counts were recorded for this clonotype. The CDR3 here is CASSLPPSYEQYF. In DNA, the CDR3 is TGTGCCAGCAGTTTGCCACCCTCCTACGAGCAGTACTTC. This sequence joins TRBV12-3 or TRBV12-4 and TRBJ2-7, with unresolved D. V was shortened by 3 bases and J by 0 bases, with 6 bases between the two germline ends. The CDR3 runs 13 residues.

This clonotype was observed many times. V gene TRBV7-9 combines with J gene TRBJ2-1; D might be TRBD2 (6 bases). The CDR3 has 12 residues. The germline gives CDR1 SEHNR, CDR2 FQNEAQ (reference sequence). Trimming removed 6 bases from V and 10 bases from J, with 13 bases in between. The CDR3 sequence: CASSPEGGEQFF. The CDR3, as DNA: TGTGCCAGCAGTCCCGAAGGAGGGGAGCAGTTCTTC.

This clonotype appeared a few times. This chain connects TRBV7-2 to TRBJ1-4; TRBD1 matches 9 bases. Germline-derived CDR1 and CDR2 are SGHTA and FQGNSA. The CDR3 runs to 15 residues. Trimming removed 6 bases from V and 7 bases from J; junction bases left unmatched: 9. The CDR3 region has the DNA TGTGCCAGCAGTGTGGACAGGGGTGGGAGTGAAAAACTGTTTTTT. Protein: CASSVDRGGSEKLFF.

This clonotype was seen many times. J is TRBJ1-2 and V is TRBV6-5; the D gene is possibly TRBD1 (5 bases). The CDR3 is made up of 15 amino acids. Germline V gene data show CDR1 as MNHEY and CDR2 as SVGAGI. The V and J ends lost 6 bases and 4 bases respectively, with 18 bases between them. In DNA, the CDR3 is TGTGCCAGCAGAACCGACGCGGGGGACCTCTATGGCTACACCTTC. Protein sequence: CASRTDAGDLYGYTF.

The gene calls are TRBV2 and TRBJ2-2; the D gene is possibly TRBD2 (5 bases). The CDR3 contains 15 residues. Trimming removed 6 bases at V and 5 bases at J, with 16 bases between. Germline CDR1 SNHLY, CDR2 FYNNEI. The CDR3 protein is CASRVDSLGTGELFF. CDR3 bases: TGTGCCAGCAGGGTGGACTCCCTGGGGACCGGGGAGCTGTTTTTT.

This clonotype was picked up a small number of times. The rearrangement joins TRBV2 to TRBJ2-1; D unclear. V lost 1 base to trimming and J lost 7 bases, with 11 bases between them. Germline CDR1 and CDR2: SNHLY and FYNNEI. The CDR3 loop spans 14 amino acids. In DNA form, the CDR3 reads TGTGCCAGCAGTGAAGATGTGGGGTCTAATGAGCAGTTCTTC. Its translation is CASSEDVGSNEQFF.

The table lists this clonotype with many counts. This chain links TRBV29-1 with TRBJ1-4; D is unresolved. The CDR3 consists of 14 residues. V lost 5 bases and J 7 bases, leaving 17 bases between the germline ends. Looked up from germline, CDR1 is SQVTM and CDR2 is ANQGSEA. The CDR3 nucleotides read TGCAGCGTTCATCTCACCGGCTACGGTGAAAAACTGTTTTTT. It yields the protein CSVHLTGYGEKLFF.

The chain is built from TRBV28 and TRBJ1-4; weak D call: TRBD1 (5 bases). Germline assignment: CDR1 MDHEN and CDR2 SYDVKM. V lost 4 bases and J 0 bases, leaving 9 bases between the germline ends. The CDR3 runs 15 residues. The CDR3 bases are TGTGCCAGCAGTTCTCCAGGGTCAACTAATGAAAAACTGTTTTTT. Protein product: CASSSPGSTNEKLFF.

The gene calls are TRBV10-1 and TRBJ2-2; the D is unclear. The germline V and J ends were trimmed by 8 bases and 7 bases, with 8 bases remaining between them. Germline V gene data show CDR1 as WNHNN and CDR2 as SYGVQD (reference sequence). The CDR3 length is 11 residues. This CDR3 reads CASSIGGELFF. In DNA form, the CDR3 reads TGCGCCAGCTCGATAGGCGGGGAGCTGTTTTTT.